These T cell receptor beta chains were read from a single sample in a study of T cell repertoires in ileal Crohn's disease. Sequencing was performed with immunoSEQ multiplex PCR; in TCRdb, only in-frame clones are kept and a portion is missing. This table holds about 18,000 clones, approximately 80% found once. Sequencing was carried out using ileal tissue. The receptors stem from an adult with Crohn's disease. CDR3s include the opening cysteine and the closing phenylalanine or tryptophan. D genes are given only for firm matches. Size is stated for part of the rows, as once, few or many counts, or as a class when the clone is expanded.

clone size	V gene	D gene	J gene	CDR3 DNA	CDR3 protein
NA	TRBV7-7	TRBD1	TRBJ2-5	TGTGCTAGCAGCTTTTCAGGGGGCGTAGAGACCCAGTACTTC	CASSFSGGVETQYF
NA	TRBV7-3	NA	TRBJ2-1	TGTGCCAGCAGCCTAAATAGCGGTTCCAATGAGCAGTTCTTC	CASSLNSGSNEQFF
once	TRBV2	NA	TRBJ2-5	TGTGCCAGCAGCGGGACGGGCGGGGAGACCCAGTACTTC	CASSGTGGETQYF
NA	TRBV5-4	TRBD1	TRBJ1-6	TGTGCCAGCAGCTTGTTCGGGGGACAGTCCTATAATTCACCCCTCCACTTT	CASSLFGGQSYNSPLHF
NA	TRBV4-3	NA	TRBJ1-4	TGCGCCAGCAGCCAAGAACGGGACCGGGGGTTGGGCGAAAAACTGTTTTTT	CASSQERDRGLGEKLFF
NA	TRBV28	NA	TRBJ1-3	TGTGCCAGCTTGTCAGGGATGGACACCATATATTTT	CASLSGMDTIYF
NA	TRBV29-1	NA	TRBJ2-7	TGCAGCGTTGAAGAACAGAACTCCTACGAGCAGTACTTC	CSVEEQNSYEQYF
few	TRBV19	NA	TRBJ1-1	TGTGCCAGTAGTTGGGGACAGAACACTGAAGCTTTCTTT	CASSWGQNTEAFF
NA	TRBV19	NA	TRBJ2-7	TGTGCCAGTAGTATCGAGGCCAGCTCCTACGAGCAGTACTTC	CASSIEASSYEQYF
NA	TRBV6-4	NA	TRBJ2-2	TGTGCCAGCAGTGCGGCAGGGCAGGGCACCGGGGAGCTGTTTTTT	CASSAAGQGTGELFF
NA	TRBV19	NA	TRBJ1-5	TGTGCCAGTACCCCGTTAGGGGATTATAGCAATCAGCCCCAGCATTTT	CASTPLGDYSNQPQHF
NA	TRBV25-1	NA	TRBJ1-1	TGTGCCAGCAGTGGGGCCGACTCCACTGAAGCTTTCTTT	CASSGADSTEAFF
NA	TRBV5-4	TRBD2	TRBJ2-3	TGTGCCAGCAGCCGCATCCTAGCGGGGGGGCATGGAGATACGCAGTATTTT	CASSRILAGGHGDTQYF
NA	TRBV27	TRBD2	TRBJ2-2	TGTGCCAGCAGTTTACTAGCGGGGGTCGGGGAGCTGTTTTTT	CASSLLAGVGELFF
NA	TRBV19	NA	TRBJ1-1	TGTGCCAGTAGTATAGTTGACGGGAGCACTGAAGCTTTCTTT	CASSIVDGSTEAFF
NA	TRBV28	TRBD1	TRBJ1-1	TGTGCCAGCAGCCGGGACAGGAACACTGAAGCTTTCTTT	CASSRDRNTEAFF
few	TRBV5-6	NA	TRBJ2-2	TGTGCCAGCAGCGATGCGGAGAACACCGGGGAGCTGTTTTTT	CASSDAENTGELFF
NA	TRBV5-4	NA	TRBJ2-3	TGTGCCAGCAGCTTGGGGCTGCTAGCATCTAGCACAGATACGCAGTATTTT	CASSLGLLASSTDTQYF
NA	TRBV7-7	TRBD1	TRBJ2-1	TGTGCCAGCAGCTTAGGACAGGGGGCTTACAATGAGCAGTTCTTC	CASSLGQGAYNEQFF
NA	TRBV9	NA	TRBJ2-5	TGTGCCAGCAGCGTAGGACTGCGCAATTTTGAGGCCCAGTACTTC	CASSVGLRNFEAQYF
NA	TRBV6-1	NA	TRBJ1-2	TGTGCCAGCGAGGGACAAGTCTTCGGCTACACCTTC	CASEGQVFGYTF
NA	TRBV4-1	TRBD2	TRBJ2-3	TGCGCCAGCAGCCGACGTTCGCTAGCGGGAGATCGGTATACGCAGTATTTT	CASSRRSLAGDRYTQYF
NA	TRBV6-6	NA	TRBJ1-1	TGTGCCAGCAGTATTCTTCTGAACACTGAAGCTTTCTTT	CASSILLNTEAFF
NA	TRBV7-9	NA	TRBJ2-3	TGTGCCAGCAGCTTAGCGGGAGAAGTTACGCAGTATTTT	CASSLAGEVTQYF
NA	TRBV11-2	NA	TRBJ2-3	TGTGCCAGCAGCCTTGACCTCACAGATACGCAGTATTTT	CASSLDLTDTQYF
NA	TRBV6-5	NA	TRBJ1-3	TGTGCCACCTCTTTGGGGGGGCAGTCTGGAAACACCATATATTTT	CATSLGGQSGNTIYF
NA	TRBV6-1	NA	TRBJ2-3	TGTGCCAGCAGTGAAAAGGGATTGACAGATACGCAGTATTTT	CASSEKGLTDTQYF
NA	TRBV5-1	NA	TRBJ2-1	TGCGCCAGCAGCCGGGCTTCAGGGAAGGTAAATGAGCAGTTCTTC	CASSRASGKVNEQFF
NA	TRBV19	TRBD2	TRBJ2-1	TGTGCCAGTAGTGCCGGACTAGCGGGGGGGCCGGGGAGAGGTGAGCAGTTCTTC	CASSAGLAGGPGRGEQFF
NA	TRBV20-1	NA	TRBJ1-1	TGCAGTGCTAGTGGGGGAGCGGCAGCTTTCTTT	CSASGGAAAFF
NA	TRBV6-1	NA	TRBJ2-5	TGTGCCAGCAGTGAAATGGCTCGGCAGAGCGCGGAGACCCAGTACTTC	CASSEMARQSAETQYF
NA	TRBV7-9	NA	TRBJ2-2	TGTGCCAGCAGCCCCCCGGGGTCGAACACCGGGGAGCTGTTTTTT	CASSPPGSNTGELFF